This T cell receptor beta chain was captured by sequencing in a study of shared clonotypes between healthy human individuals. The study's findings and limits: A small donor pool kept down the genetic and exposure-history diversity that was represented.

This clone was seen just once. Its antigen is as yet unknown. TCRdb keeps only in-frame clones here, not all; method: immunoSEQ multiplex PCR. The data show millions of clones, roughly 94% seen once. This CDR3 region has 14 residues. Germline V gene data show CDR1 as MNHNY and CDR2 as SVGAGI (reference sequence). V lost 4 bases, J lost 0 bases, and 7 bases lay in between. The receptor comes from a young man in good health. V usage is TRBV6-6 and J usage is TRBJ1-5; no reliable D call. The specimen was naive CD4+ T cells sorted from blood. Documented subset: CD45RA+ positively selected. This CDR3 is CASSSDYSNQPQHF. CDR3 DNA: TGTGCCAGCAGTTCCGACTATAGCAATCAGCCCCAGCATTTT.